This T cell receptor beta chain was recovered during a study of cytomegalovirus exposure and HLA in healthy donors (dated by TCRdb to between 2016 and 2019). In terms of the full investigation: In an earlier analysis of fewer than 750 of the donors, 250 to 350 Gb of sequence data and roughly 100 million unique TCR beta sequences from about 179 million T cells were reported. Roughly 300 gigabases of sequencing data and approximately 92 million unique TCR sequences made up an early release that covered nearly 650 HLA-typed donors. Of the approximately 400 genotyped donors, over 70% fell in the genetic ancestry cluster associated with self-reported Caucasian donors. The aim of the study was to test whether cataloging public T cell receptors could identify signatures of past pathogen exposure. The study profiled the T cell repertoires of about 720 subjects by immunosequencing and related them to cytomegalovirus serostatus. Along with the approximately 670-subject first cohort, a separate validation cohort of roughly 110 different subjects was used. To predict cytomegalovirus infection status, the study brought together high-throughput TCR immunosequencing, statistical association of individual TCRs with disease status, and machine learning. A later analysis re-analyzed previously published TCR beta repertoires from approximately 700 donors and added high-resolution HLA genotyping to study TCR occurrence patterns. Rather than using new phenotypic data, the later analysis identified candidate immune exposures from TCR beta sequences and from how often those sequences occurred across donors. An earlier analysis of 587 of the donors used high-throughput TCR beta sequencing to judge whether each TCR beta V gene segment behaved as functional or pseudogenic. Donor age, sex, ethnicity and CMV serostatus were collected together with the repertoire data. In a later genetic analysis, genome-wide SNP genotypes for about three fifths of the roughly 670 donors were used, and that subset was treated as a discovery cohort. All discovery cohort repertoires had been generated using a single sequencing platform. HLA typing included class I and class II loci at four-digit resolution. Typing coverage differed by locus: A, B, C, DRB1 and DQB1 were typed in roughly 620-630 donors, DQA1 in 500 to 550, DPA1 in around 580, and DPB1 in approximately 450. Because of strong linkage in the cohort, roughly five DR-DQ haplotypes were treated as single units for association and clustering. Among around 400 genotyped donors of the cohort, an average of about 240,000 unique TCR beta nucleotide sequences were sequenced per donor, approximately 20% of them non-productive. The full study reports these points: At a false discovery rate of 0.05, a later analysis linked around 17,000 TCR beta sequences to specific HLA alleles. The classifier was reported to diagnose cytomegalovirus status with high specificity and sensitivity in both the original and validation cohorts. CMV serostatus was the only immune exposure information available for the cohort. Correlated functional status among segregating V segments might be attributable to linkage disequilibrium, but an unknown experimental factor could not be ruled out. A further reported finding was that TCR beta sequences accurately predicted the HLA-A and HLA-B alleles for most subjects in the first cohort. Because counts were too low, seventeen rarely observed V segments, including chromosome 9 orphons, were excluded from the earlier analysis of around 640 of the donors. Assigning TCR associations to individual alleles was difficult when HLA alleles, especially DR and DQ, strongly co-occurred. A later genetic analysis reported fewer N-insertions in productive TCRs among donors in an Asian-associated ancestry cluster than the approximately 670-donor mean. In this cohort, only TCR beta chains were sequenced, and detectable features were limited by the absence of alpha or paired-chain data. In the study, about 150 TCR beta chains were listed as associated with cytomegalovirus. A later analysis reported that several top co-occurrence clusters appeared linked to parvovirus B19, influenza, CMV and Epstein-Barr virus. Roughly uniform sequencing depth across donors was assumed in presence/absence analyses, although this assumption may not hold. In a later analysis, HLA-associated TCR beta chains showed more clonal expansion and lower generation probabilities than non-associated chains that were equally common. In an earlier analysis of some 500 of the donors, most TCR beta V segments appeared in productive rearrangements about 87% or about 30% of the time, broadly matching IMGT annotations. V-gene and J-gene trimming of TCR beta chains was associated with a missense DCLRE1C variant in a later genetic analysis, and the association was replicated in an independent cohort. The sequencing pipeline was judged likely to have produced a cluster of highly shared sequence variants as a technical artifact. In a later analysis, TCR association rates were found to vary across HLA loci, with the most associated TCRs seen for DRB1 alleles and the fewest for HLA-C alleles. Across donors, most TCR sequences were observed very rarely, whereas some public TCRs were present in many individuals. A later analysis found that most CMV-associated TCR beta chains appeared HLA-restricted, with HLA associations seemingly driven largely by CMV exposure. In vitro tests confirmed that three of the cytomegalovirus-associated TCR beta chains recognize cytomegalovirus antigens. Because HLA typing was unavailable for some donors at each locus, only the typed subset was used in association tests. The authors suggested that the approach could potentially be generalized to other disease states and immunological phenotypes.

The cohort consisted of 670 or so healthy bone marrow donors. Cohort members were all nominally healthy when sampled, although unrecorded immune exposures were likely present. The donor was CMV seropositive and was included in the group of about 290 seropositive cohort members. A peripheral blood sample was collected from each donor, and TCR beta sequencing was performed on peripheral blood mononuclear cells. The Qiagen DNeasy Blood Extraction Kit was used to extract genomic DNA from the blood cell samples. Concerning this clone: This clone's antigen is unknown. There are no base qualities to consult, and no much larger clone falls within one base.

Library preparation used the immunoSEQ multiplex PCR assay. A mixture of 60 forward primers for TCR Vbeta segments and 13 reverse primers for TCR Jbeta segments was used in the multiplex PCR. The CDR3 region of rearranged TCR beta genes was amplified from genomic DNA with a multiplex PCR assay. Amplified TCR beta libraries were sequenced as 87-base-pair reads on the Illumina HiSeq System. In the authors' own workflow: A later analysis tallied about 77 million unique TCR beta chains across the 700 or so repertoires, and about 12 million of those chains were shared by two or more donors. A nearest-neighbor algorithm error-corrected the raw reads and collapsed the reads into unique sequences, merging closely related sequences to remove PCR and sequencing errors. CDR3 sequences were aligned to IMGT reference sequences to assign V, D and J gene segments. For a sequence to be retained, at least a six-nucleotide match to both a V gene segment and a J gene segment was required. A rearrangement counted as productive if the CDR3 had no stop codons and remained in frame with V and J, and every other rearrangement counted as non-productive. Following IMGT convention, CDR3 was defined as the stretch from the second conserved V-encoded cysteine to the conserved J-encoded phenylalanine. In an earlier analysis of approximately 500 of the donors, sequences lacking an unambiguous match to a single V gene segment were excluded. An earlier analysis of 587 of the donors called V segments functional above 56.7% productive rearrangements and segregating when the between-donor standard deviation exceeded 5%. To diagnose cytomegalovirus status from the catalog of TCR beta chain sequences, a statistical classification framework was built. In a later analysis, V and J genes were assigned by comparing TCR nucleotide sequences against IMGT/GENE-DB human TR gene sequences. The TCRdist pipeline was used in a later analysis to assign CDR3 sequences and most-parsimonious VDJ recombination scenarios. A later analysis defined each TCR beta chain by its CDR3 amino acid sequence plus V-gene family, and excluded reads lacking a unique V-gene family. A later analysis removed several hundred highly shared, low-generation-probability nucleotide sequences to deal with suspected cross-contamination and a sequencing artifact. In a later analysis, a clonal expansion index for each public chain was calculated from normalized within-repertoire ranks of inferred template counts. Generation probabilities in a later analysis came from a VDJ recombination model fitted to out-of-frame rearrangements, and those results were checked against IGoR. In a later analysis, hypergeometric tests were used to score TCR-TCR, TCR-HLA and TCR-CMV co-occurrence, with a repertoire-size bias correction applied to TCR pairs. To estimate false discovery rates, a later analysis permuted the HLA or CMV assignments 20 times. In a later analysis, co-occurring TCRs were grouped using DBSCAN, with TCRdist sequence similarity added in when clustering inside HLA-allele-positive subsets. Repertoires with fewer than 30,000 or more than 120,000 public chains were left out of co-occurrence clustering, as were about 5 repertoires with anomalous nucleotide sharing. Entries here come from immuneACCESS through TCRdb and include only in-frame sequences with V and J called. Some clones fail to appear in such tables; in the studies checked, an unresolved V gene covers under half of the shortfall, and the cause of the remainder is unknown. D and trimming were read from the DNA, whereas the V and J calls and clone size are those reported in that table. The sample data list around 80,000 clones, and about 68% of these were observed just once. The biggest ten clones account for about 8.6% of the sample.

This receptor was taken from a man aged 40-49 years in good health and CMV-seropositive. The sequencing input was PBMCs.

The CDR3 region: CASSPTLLAGNSYEQYF. The nucleotide sequence is TGCGCCAGCAGTCCTACCCTTTTAGCGGGAAACTCCTACGAGCAGTACTTC. This chain joins TRBV10-2 to TRBJ2-7, with TRBD2 matching 8 junction bases. Taken from cysteine to phenylalanine, the CDR3 has 17 residues. Only the CDR3 portion is preserved as DNA: 51 bases, with reading frame beginning at the first base. According to the germline V gene, CDR1 reads WSHSY and CDR2 reads SAAADI. V loses 5 bases at its end and J loses 0 bases; junction bases beyond the gene matches: 12.